This T cell receptor (beta chain) was identified in a study of cytomegalovirus exposure and HLA in healthy donors. Looked up from germline, CDR1 is LGHNA and CDR2 is YNFKEQ. The CDR3 length is 15 residues. Losses at the gene ends were 5 bases for V and 2 bases for J; bases not matched to a gene: 6. General study points: Many donors carried some public TCRs, although rarity characterized most TCR sequences. The classifier reportedly diagnosed cytomegalovirus status with high sensitivity and specificity.

About this clone itself: Its target is not known.

This PCR relied on a set of 60 Vbeta primers and 13 Jbeta primers. Assay: immunoSEQ multiplex PCR; the TCRdb copy retains only in-frame clones and omits some. The table includes some 110,000 clones, about 81% detected once. The gene calls are TRBV4-2 and TRBJ2-7, with 10 bases identical to TRBD2. This receptor was obtained from a woman aged 25 to 39 in good health and CMV-seronegative. The sample comprised PBMCs. The CDR3 coding sequence is TGTGCCAGCAGCGTAACTAGCGGGGAAACCTACGAGCAGTACTTC. Translated, it gives CASSVTSGETYEQYF.